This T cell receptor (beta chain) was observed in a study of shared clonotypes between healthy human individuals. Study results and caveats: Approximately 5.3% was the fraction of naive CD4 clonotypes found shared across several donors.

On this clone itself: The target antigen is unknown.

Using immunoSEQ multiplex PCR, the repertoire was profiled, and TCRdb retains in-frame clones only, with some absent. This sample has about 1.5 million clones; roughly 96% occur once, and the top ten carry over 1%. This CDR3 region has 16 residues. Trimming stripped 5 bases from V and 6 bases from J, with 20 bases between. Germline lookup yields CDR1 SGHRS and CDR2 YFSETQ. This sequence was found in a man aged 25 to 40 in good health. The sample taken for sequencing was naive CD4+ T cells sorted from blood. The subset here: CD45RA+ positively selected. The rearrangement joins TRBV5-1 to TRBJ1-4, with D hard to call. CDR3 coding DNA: TGCGCCAGCAGTTACACCGAGAGTGCCGGCTATGAAAAACTGTTTTTT. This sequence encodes CASSYTESAGYEKLFF.